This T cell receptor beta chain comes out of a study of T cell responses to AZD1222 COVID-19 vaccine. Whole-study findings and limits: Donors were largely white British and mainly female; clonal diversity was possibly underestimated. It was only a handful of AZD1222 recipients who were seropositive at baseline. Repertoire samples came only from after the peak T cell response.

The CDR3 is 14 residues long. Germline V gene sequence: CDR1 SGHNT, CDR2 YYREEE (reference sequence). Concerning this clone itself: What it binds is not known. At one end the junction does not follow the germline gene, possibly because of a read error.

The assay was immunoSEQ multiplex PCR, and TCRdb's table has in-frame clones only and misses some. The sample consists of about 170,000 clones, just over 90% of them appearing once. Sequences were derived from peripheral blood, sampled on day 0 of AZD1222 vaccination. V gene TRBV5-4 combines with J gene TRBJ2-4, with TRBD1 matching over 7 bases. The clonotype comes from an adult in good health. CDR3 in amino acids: CASSPLGVQGQWNF. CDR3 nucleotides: TGTGCCAGCAGCCCGCTAGGAGTTCAGGGACAGTGGAACTTC.